What follows describes a single T cell receptor (beta chain). At one of its ends the junction is not consistent with the germline gene, which may arise from a read error. Generated by immunoSEQ multiplex PCR, the TCRdb table keeps only in-frame clones and is missing some. There are a few million clones in the sample; more than 90% occur only once, and roughly 0.13% lies in the top ten. The data belong to a study of shared clonotypes between healthy human individuals. CDR1 is SSHAT, CDR2 FNYEAQ, per germline (reference sequence). CDR3 length: 13 amino acids. V is TRBV7-7 and J is TRBJ2-3; D unresolved. The TCR was taken from a man aged 18 to 29 in good health. The sequencing input was naive CD4+ T cells sorted from blood. As for subset: CD45RA+ positively selected. For the CDR3, the DNA is TGTGCTAGCAGCAACGCAAAGACAGATACGCAGTATTTT. Translation: CASSNAKTDTQYF.